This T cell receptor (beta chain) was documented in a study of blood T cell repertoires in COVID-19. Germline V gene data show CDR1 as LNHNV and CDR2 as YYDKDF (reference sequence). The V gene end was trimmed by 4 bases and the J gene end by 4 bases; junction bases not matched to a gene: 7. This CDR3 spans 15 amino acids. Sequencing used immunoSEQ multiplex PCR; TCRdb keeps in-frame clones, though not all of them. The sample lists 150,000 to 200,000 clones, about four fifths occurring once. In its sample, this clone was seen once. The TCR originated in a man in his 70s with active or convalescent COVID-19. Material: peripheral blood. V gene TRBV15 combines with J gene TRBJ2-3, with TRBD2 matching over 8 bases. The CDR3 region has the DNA TGTGCCACCAGCATAGGACTAGCCGGGGCAGATACGCAGTATTTT. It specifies CATSIGLAGADTQYF.